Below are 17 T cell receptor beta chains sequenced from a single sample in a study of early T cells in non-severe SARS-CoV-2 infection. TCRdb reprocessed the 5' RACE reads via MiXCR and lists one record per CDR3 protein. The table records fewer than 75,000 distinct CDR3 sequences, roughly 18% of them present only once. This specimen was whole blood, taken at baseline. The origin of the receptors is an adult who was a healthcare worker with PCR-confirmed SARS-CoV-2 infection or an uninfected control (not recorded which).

CDR3 protein: CASSHRTVEGDTQYF. CDR3 DNA: TGTGCCAGCAGCCACCGGACTGTTGAGGGAGATACGCAGTATTTT. The chain couples TRBV11-2 to TRBJ2-3, with D perhaps matching TRBD2 (5 bases). The CDR3 is 15 amino acids. Germline CDR1 SGHAT, CDR2 FQNNGV. The germline V and J ends were trimmed by 5 bases and 5 bases, with 17 bases remaining between them.

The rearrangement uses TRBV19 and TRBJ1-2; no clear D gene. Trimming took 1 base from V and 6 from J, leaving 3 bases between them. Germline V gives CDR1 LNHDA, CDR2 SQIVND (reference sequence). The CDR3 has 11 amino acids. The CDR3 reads CASSIGHGYTF. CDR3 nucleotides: TGTGCCAGTAGTATAGGCCATGGCTACACCTTC.

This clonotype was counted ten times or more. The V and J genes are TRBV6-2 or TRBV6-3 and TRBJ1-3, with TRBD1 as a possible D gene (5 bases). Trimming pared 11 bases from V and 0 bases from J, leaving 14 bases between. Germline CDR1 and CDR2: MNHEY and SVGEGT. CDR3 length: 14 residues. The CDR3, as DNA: TGTGCCGCGACCGGGGCCACCTCTGGAAACACCATATATTTT. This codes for CAATGATSGNTIYF.

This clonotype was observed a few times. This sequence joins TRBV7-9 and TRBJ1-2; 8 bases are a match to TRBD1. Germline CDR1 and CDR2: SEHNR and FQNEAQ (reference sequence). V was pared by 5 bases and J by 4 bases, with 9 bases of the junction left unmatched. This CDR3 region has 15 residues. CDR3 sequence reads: CASSPKTGAPYGYTF. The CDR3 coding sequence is TGTGCCAGCAGCCCAAAGACAGGGGCCCCCTATGGCTACACCTTC.

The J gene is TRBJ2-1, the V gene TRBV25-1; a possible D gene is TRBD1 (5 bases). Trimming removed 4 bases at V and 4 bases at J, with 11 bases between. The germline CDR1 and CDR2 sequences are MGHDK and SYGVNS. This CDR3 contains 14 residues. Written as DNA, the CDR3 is TGTGCCAGCAGTGTGGCAGGGAAATACAATGAGCAGTTCTTC. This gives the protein CASSVAGKYNEQFF.

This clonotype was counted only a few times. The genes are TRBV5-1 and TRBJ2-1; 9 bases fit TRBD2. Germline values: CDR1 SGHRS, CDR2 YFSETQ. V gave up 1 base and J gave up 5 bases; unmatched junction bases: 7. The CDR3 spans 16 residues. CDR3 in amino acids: CASSLLAGGQNNEQFF. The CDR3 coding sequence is TGCGCCAGCAGCTTGCTTGCGGGGGGGCAGAACAATGAGCAGTTCTTC.

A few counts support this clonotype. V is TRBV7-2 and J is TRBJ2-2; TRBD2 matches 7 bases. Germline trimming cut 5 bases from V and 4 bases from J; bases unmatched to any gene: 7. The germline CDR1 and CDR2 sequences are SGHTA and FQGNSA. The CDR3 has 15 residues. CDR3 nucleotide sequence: TGTGCCAGCAGCGGGACTACCTTTCGCACCGGGGAGCTGTTTTTT. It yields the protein CASSGTTFRTGELFF.

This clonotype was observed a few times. DNA for the CDR3: TGTGCCATCGGGAGAGACAGGTCCACCTACGAGCAGTACTTC. Its translation: CAIGRDRSTYEQYF. V gene TRBV10-3 combines with J gene TRBJ2-7, with D possibly matching TRBD1 (6 bases). Trimming cost V 8 bases and J 2 bases, with 16 bases left between them. The CDR3 has 14 residues. Germline CDR1 is ENHRY and CDR2 is SYGVKD.

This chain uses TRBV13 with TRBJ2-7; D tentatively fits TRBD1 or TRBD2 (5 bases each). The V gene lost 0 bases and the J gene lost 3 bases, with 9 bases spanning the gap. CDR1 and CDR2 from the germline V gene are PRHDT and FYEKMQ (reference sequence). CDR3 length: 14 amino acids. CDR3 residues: CASSLGGTYYEQYF. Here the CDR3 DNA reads TGTGCCAGCAGCTTAGGCGGGACGTACTACGAGCAGTACTTC.

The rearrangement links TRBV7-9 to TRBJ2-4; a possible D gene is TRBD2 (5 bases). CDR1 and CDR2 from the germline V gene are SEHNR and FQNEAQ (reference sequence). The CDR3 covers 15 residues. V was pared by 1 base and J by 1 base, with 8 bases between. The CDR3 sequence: CASSLEGAAKNIQYF. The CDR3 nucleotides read TGTGCCAGCAGCTTAGAGGGAGCGGCCAAAAACATTCAGTACTTC.

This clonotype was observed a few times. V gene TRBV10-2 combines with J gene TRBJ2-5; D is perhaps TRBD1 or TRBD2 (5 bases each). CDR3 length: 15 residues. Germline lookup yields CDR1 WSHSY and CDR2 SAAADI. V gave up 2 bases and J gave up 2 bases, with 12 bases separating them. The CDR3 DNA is TGCGCCAGCAGTGAGGCAGGGACCGTACAAGAGACCCAGTACTTC. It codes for CASSEAGTVQETQYF.

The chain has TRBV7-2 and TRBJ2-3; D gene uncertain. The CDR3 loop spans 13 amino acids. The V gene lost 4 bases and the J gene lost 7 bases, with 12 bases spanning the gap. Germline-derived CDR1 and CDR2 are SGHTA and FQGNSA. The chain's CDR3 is CASSSQYGNTQYF. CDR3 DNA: TGTGCCAGCAGCTCCCAGTATGGCAATACGCAGTATTTT.

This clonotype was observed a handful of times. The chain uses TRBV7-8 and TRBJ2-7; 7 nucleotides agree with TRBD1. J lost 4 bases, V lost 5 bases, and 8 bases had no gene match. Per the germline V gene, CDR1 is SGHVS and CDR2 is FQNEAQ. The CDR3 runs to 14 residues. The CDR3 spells CASSAGTDLYEQYF. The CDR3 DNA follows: TGTGCCAGCAGCGCCGGGACAGATCTGTACGAGCAGTACTTC. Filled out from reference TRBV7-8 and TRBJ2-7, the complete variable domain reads GAGVSQSPRYKVAKRGQDVALRCDPISGHVSLFWYQQALGQGPEFLTYFQNEAQLDKSGLPSDRFFAERPEGSVSTLKIQRTQQEDSAVYLCASSAGTDLYEQYFGPGTRLTVT.

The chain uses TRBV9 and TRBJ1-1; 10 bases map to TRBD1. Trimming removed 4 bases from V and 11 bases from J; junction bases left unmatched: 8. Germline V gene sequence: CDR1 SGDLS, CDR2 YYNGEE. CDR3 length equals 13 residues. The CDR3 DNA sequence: TGTGCCAGCAGCCAACGACAGGGGGCTTATGCTTTCTTT. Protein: CASSQRQGAYAFF.

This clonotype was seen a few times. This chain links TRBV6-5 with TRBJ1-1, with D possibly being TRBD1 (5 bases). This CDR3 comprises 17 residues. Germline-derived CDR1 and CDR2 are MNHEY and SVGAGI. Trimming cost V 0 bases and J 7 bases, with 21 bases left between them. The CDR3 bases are TGTGCCAGCAGTTACTCCGGACGAGGGGAAGTTTTTAATGAAGCTTTCTTT. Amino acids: CASSYSGRGEVFNEAFF.

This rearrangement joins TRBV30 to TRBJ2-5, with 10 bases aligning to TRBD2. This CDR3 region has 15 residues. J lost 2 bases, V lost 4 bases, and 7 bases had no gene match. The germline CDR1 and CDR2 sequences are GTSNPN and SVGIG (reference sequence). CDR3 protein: CAWNVGSGGQETQYF. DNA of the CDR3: TGTGCCTGGAATGTCGGTAGCGGGGGGCAAGAGACCCAGTACTTC.

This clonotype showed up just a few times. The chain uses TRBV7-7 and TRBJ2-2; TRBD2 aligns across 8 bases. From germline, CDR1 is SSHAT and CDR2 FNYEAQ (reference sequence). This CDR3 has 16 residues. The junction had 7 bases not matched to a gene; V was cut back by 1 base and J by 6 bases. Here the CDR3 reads CASSLVSGRKAGELFF. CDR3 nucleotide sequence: TGTGCCAGCAGCTTAGTCAGCGGGAGAAAAGCCGGGGAGCTGTTTTTT.